This TCR beta chain was recorded in a study of shared clonotypes between healthy human individuals. Study-wide findings and caveats: Few donors restricted represented genetic and exposure-history diversity. All-four-donor shared clonotypes had higher generation probabilities than non-shared clonotypes did.

About this clone itself: Antigen unknown.

Evenly divided among several immunoSEQ plates was the genomic DNA of each subset. In the original workflow: Junction-only sequences produced by ImmunoSEQ had no quality scores, so filtering differed. Data came from immunoSEQ multiplex PCR; TCRdb stores just in-frame clones and leaves some out. That table furnishes V, J and clone size, whereas the DNA furnished D and trimming. Here the sample spans about 1.5 million clones, roughly 96% being singletons. This receptor was obtained from a man aged 30-40 years in good health. The sequencing input was naive CD4+ T cells sorted from blood. This sample's subset: CD45RA+ positively selected.

The CDR3 DNA is TGTGCCAGTAGTGCCCGGGGACAGGGGGTTGCTAACTATGGCTACACCTTC. Its protein is CASSARGQGVANYGYTF. This chain joins TRBV19 and TRBJ1-2; the match to TRBD1 covers 11 bases. The CDR3 totals 17 residues. V shed 5 bases and J 0 bases; nucleotides not matched to a gene: 8. Germline V gives CDR1 LNHDA, CDR2 SQIVND (reference sequence).